This T cell receptor (beta chain) was captured in a study of blood T cell repertoires in COVID-19 (dated by TCRdb to about 2020). Notes on the research overall: Samples covering the acute and convalescent phases of COVID-19 were provided by collaborators in the United States, Italy and Spain. The prospective study material was composed of cDNA or gDNA derived from T cells, B-cell-depleted T cells, or PBMCs. The dataset comprised deeply sampled blood TCRbeta repertoires from subjects exposed to, actively infected with, or recovered from COVID-19. The repertoires were made available in a free public database intended to serve as a resource for research on the immune response to SARS-CoV-2. Samples came from the ongoing ImmuneRACE study (first 160 participants) plus 1,254 subjects from 6 global collaborators. Nearly every sample came with metadata listing a de-identified subject ID, COVID-19 status, age in years and sex. HLA class I and class II types, where available, came from metadata supplied by the sample provider rather than from assay-based typing.

CDR1 and CDR2 are drawn from the germline V gene: MDHEN, SYDVKM. From its cysteine to its phenylalanine, the CDR3 spans 16 amino acids. This entry keeps only the CDR3 DNA: 48 bases, framed from base 1. A distance of 17 bases separates the germline ends of V and J, which lose 8 bases and 0 bases respectively. Collaborating institutions collected whole blood in K2EDTA tubes following their own protocols. Collaborator samples were shipped for TCRbeta analysis as frozen whole blood, isolated PBMCs, or DNA extracted from either sample type. General conclusions and limits of the study: How much clinical and demographic metadata was included differed by source and by participant, and the metadata was provided uncurated.

TCRbeta CDR3 regions were amplified from genomic DNA using the immunoSEQ Assay, a bias-controlled multiplex PCR. Per the original workflow: Nucleated cell counts per sample were estimated from amplification of reference gene primers within the assay. To quantify the absolute abundance of each unique TCRbeta CDR3 rearrangement, sequence reads were collapsed and filtered. Productive Simpson clonality was computed per sample as the square root of Simpson's diversity index over productive rearrangements. TCRdb obtained this table from immuneACCESS and retained in-frame rearrangements with V and J assigned. These tables miss some clones; where compared with another copy, unresolved V genes account for less than half of the shortfall, and the remainder is unexplained. That table supplies the V and J calls and clone size; D and trimming were determined from the DNA. This sample comprises tens of thousands of clones, roughly 86% of them detected only once. The ten largest clones capture around 7.3% of the sample.

As regards this clone: Its binding antigen is unknown. One base away there is no much larger clone; base qualities are not given.

Recombination joined TRBV28 with TRBJ1-5, and the D gene may be TRBD1, 6 bases matching. The receptor was derived from a middle-aged man with active or convalescent COVID-19. The source material was peripheral blood. DNA sequence: TGTGCCAGCGGATCCGAGGGACACCTTAGCAATCAGCCCCAGCATTTT. It encodes CASGSEGHLSNQPQHF.